This TCR beta chain derives from a study of T cells of healthy individuals. TCRdb re-analysed the 5' RACE reads in MiXCR, keeping a single row per CDR3 protein. The data show over 95,000 distinct CDR3 sequences, 17% seen once. Germline V CDR1 and CDR2: MNHEY, SVGAGI. The CDR3 is made up of 14 amino acids. Trimming removed 4 bases from V and 4 bases from J; junction bases left unmatched: 4. This chain uses TRBV6-5 with TRBJ2-3, with 8 nucleotides matching TRBD2. This receptor was identified in a human donor in good health. The CDR3 bases are TGTGCCAGCAGTTGGGGACTAGGATCAGATACGCAGTATTTT. It encodes CASSWGLGSDTQYF.